This TCR beta chain was identified in a study of blood T cells in healthy people across ages. J was trimmed by 1 base and V by 6 bases; bases with no gene match: 13. Germline V lookup: CDR1 SGHTA, CDR2 FQGNSA. There are 19 residues in the CDR3. General study findings and limits: Long-lived and aged donors differed, with more naive CD4+ cells and higher diversity in the long-lived. With naive T cell percentage, TCR beta diversity showed a strong correlation.

Sample-barcoded 5' priming and a J-beta primer mix drove a second PCR of roughly 7 to 11 cycles. MiXCR, run by TCRdb on the 5' RACE reads, gives a single entry per CDR3 protein. The sample lists 1.5 million to 2 million distinct CDR3 sequences; about two fifths were seen once. This clonotype appeared a few times. Its antigen is still unknown. Individuals who donated were healthy Caucasians from Russia aged about 6 to 95. The material sequenced was blood. The TCR was taken from a human donor in good health. V is TRBV7-2 and J is TRBJ2-6, with TRBD1 matching over 9 bases. This CDR3 is CASSLPSRDRESGANVLTF. CDR3 nucleotides: TGTGCCAGCAGTTTGCCCTCTAGGGACAGGGAATCTGGGGCCAACGTCCTGACTTTC.